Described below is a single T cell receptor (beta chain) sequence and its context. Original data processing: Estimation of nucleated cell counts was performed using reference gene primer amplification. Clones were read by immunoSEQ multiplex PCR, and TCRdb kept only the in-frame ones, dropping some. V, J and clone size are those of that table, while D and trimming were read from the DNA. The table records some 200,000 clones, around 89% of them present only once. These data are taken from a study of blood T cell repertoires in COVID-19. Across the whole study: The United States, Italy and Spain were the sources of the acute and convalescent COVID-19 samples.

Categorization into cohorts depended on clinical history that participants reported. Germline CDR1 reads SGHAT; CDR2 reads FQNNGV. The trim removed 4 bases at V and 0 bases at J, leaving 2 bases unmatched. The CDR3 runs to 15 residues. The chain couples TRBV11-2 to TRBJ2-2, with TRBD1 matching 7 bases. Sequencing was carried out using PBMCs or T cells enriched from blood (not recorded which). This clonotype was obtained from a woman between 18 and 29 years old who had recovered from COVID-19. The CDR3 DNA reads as TGTGCCAGCAGCTCGCAGGGGGCGAACACCGGGGAGCTGTTTTTT. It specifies CASSSQGANTGELFF.